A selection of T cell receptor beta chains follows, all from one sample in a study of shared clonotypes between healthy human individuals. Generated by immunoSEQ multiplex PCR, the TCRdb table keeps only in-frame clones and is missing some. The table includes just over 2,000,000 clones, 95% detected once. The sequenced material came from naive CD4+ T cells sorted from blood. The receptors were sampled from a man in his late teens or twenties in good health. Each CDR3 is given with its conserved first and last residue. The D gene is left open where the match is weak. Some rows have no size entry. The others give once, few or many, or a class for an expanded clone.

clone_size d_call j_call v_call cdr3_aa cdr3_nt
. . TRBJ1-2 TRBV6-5 CASSNDPKGSGYTF TGTGCCAGCAGTAACGACCCAAAGGGGTCTGGCTACACCTTC
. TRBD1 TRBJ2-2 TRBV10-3 CAISGWTGGGELFF TGTGCCATCAGTGGGTGGACAGGCGGCGGGGAGCTGTTTTTT
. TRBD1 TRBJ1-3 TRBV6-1 CASSEKTGSSGNTIYF TGTGCCAGCAGTGAAAAGACAGGGAGTTCGGGAAACACCATATATTTT
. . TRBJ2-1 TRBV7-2 CASSLVDEQFF TGTGCCAGCAGCTTAGTTGATGAGCAGTTCTTC
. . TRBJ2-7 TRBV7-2 CASSLGSEPGSYEQYF TGTGCCAGCAGCTTAGGTAGCGAACCCGGATCCTACGAGCAGTACTTC
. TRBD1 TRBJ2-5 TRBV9 CASSTGVGYETQYF TGTGCCAGCAGCACAGGGGTGGGATATGAGACCCAGTACTTC
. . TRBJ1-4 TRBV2 CASSRVVNEKLFF TGTGCCAGCAGTAGGGTCGTTAATGAAAAACTGTTTTTT
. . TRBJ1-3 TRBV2 CASIPRGSGNTIYF TGTGCCAGCATACCACGGGGCTCTGGAAACACCATATATTTT
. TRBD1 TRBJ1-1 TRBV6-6 CASSHRGLGTEAFF TGTGCCAGCAGTCACAGGGGGCTGGGCACTGAAGCTTTCTTT
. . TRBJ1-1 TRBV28 CASSLMSQFEAFF TGTGCCAGCAGTTTAATGTCTCAATTTGAAGCTTTCTTT
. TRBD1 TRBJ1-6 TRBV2 CASSVKTGISSPLHF TGTGCCAGCAGTGTCAAGACAGGGATTAGTTCACCCCTCCACTTT
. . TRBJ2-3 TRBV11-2 CASSLSGVGDTQYF TGTGCCAGCAGCTTATCAGGGGTTGGCGATACGCAGTATTTT
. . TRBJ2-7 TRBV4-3 CASSQDGDGKREQYF TGCGCCAGCAGCCAAGATGGGGATGGGAAGCGCGAGCAGTACTTC
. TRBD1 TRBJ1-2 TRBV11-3 CASSPKGQNLYGYTF TGTGCCAGCAGCCCAAAGGGACAGAACCTTTATGGCTACACCTTC
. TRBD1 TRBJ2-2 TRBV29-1 CSVESRQGVTGELFF TGCAGCGTTGAATCCCGCCAGGGGGTCACCGGGGAGCTGTTTTTT
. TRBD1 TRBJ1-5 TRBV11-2 CASSAGDSRNQPQHF TGTGCCAGCAGCGCGGGGGACAGCCGGAATCAGCCCCAGCATTTT
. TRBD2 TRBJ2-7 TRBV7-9 CASIRAGPSSYEQYF TGTGCCAGCATCCGAGCGGGGCCGAGCTCCTACGAGCAGTACTTC
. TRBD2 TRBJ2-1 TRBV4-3 CASSQDPGTSLTSSYNEQFF TGCGCCAGCAGCCAAGATCCCGGGACTAGCCTAACGAGCTCCTACAATGAGCAGTTCTTC
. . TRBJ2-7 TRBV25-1 CASSEKGGAPSYEQYF TGTGCCAGCAGTGAAAAGGGGGGTGCTCCCTCCTACGAGCAGTACTTC
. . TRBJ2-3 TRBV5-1 CASSKERGQRTSLDTQYF TGCGCCAGCAGTAAGGAGCGTGGACAGCGGACCTCCCTAGATACGCAGTATTTT
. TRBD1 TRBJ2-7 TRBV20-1 CSATGEYEQYF TGCAGTGCAACAGGGGAGTACGAGCAGTACTTC
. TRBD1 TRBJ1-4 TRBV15 CATSSGQGSRLGEKLFF TGTGCCACCAGCAGTGGACAGGGGTCGAGGCTGGGTGAAAAACTGTTTTTT
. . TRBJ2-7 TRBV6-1 CASNLGTNEQYF TGTGCCAGCAACCTCGGCACAAACGAGCAGTACTTC
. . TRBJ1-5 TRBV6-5 CASSYSSGGGQPQHF TGTGCCAGCAGTTACTCTTCAGGTGGAGGTCAGCCCCAGCATTTT
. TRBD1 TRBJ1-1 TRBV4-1 CASSQPTGGVGAFF TGCGCCAGCAGCCAACCGACAGGGGGCGTGGGAGCTTTCTTT
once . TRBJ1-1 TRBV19 CAIRDTMNTEAFF TGTGCCATCAGGGACACGATGAACACTGAAGCTTTCTTT
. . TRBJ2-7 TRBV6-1 CASSEPAARPYEQYF TGTGCCAGCAGTGAACCAGCAGCGAGACCCTACGAGCAGTACTTC
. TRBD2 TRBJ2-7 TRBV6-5 CASSYLAGEGAYEQYF TGTGCCAGCAGTTACCTAGCGGGAGAGGGGGCCTACGAGCAGTACTTC
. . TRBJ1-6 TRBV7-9 CASSFTGGRGNSPLHF TGTGCCAGCAGCTTTACGGGGGGAAGGGGAAATTCACCCCTCCACTTT
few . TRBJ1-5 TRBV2 CASTKEWAGQPQHF TGTGCCAGCACCAAAGAGTGGGCTGGTCAGCCCCAGCATTTT
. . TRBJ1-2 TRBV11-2 CASSLEGTPPKYGYTF TGTGCCAGCAGCTTAGAGGGGACCCCTCCGAAGTACGGCTACACCTTC
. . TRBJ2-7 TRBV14 CASSQFASGEQYF TGTGCCAGCAGCCAATTCGCGAGCGGCGAGCAGTACTTC
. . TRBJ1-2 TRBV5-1 CASSLQWGQGGYGYTF TGCGCCAGCAGCTTGCAGTGGGGACAAGGTGGCTATGGCTACACCTTC
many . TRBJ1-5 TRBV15 CATSRDRGWNQPQHF TGTGCCACCAGCAGAGATAGGGGATGGAATCAGCCCCAGCATTTT
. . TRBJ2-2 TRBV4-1 CASSQGENGELFF TGCGCCAGCAGCCAAGGCGAGAACGGGGAGCTGTTTTTT
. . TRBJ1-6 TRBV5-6 CASSAGVSYNSPLHF TGTGCCAGCAGCGCAGGGGTCTCCTATAATTCACCCCTCCACTTT
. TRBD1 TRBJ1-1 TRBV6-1 CASSRTGVNTEAFF TGTGCCAGCAGCCGGACAGGGGTGAACACTGAAGCTTTCTTT
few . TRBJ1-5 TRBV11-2 CASSTELNQPQHF TGTGCCAGCTCGACAGAGCTCAATCAGCCCCAGCATTTT
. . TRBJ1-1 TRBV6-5 CASSYSLGNTEAFF TGTGCCAGCAGTTACTCGCTCGGAAACACTGAAGCTTTCTTT
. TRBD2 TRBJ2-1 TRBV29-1 CSVAAWTSGEQFF TGCAGCGTTGCGGCTTGGACTAGTGGTGAGCAGTTCTTC
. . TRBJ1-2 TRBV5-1 CASKYSEGIYGYTF TGCGCCAGCAAGTACAGCGAAGGGATTTATGGCTACACCTTC
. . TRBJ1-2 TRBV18 CASSPGNPNYGYTF TGTGCCAGCTCACCAGGGAACCCTAACTATGGCTACACCTTC
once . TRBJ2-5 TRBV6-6 CASVVGRGMETQYF TGTGCCAGCGTAGTAGGACGGGGCATGGAGACCCAGTACTTC
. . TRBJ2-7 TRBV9 CASSVGPLYEQYF TGTGCCAGCAGCGTAGGGCCGCTCTACGAGCAGTACTTC
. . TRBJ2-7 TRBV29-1 CSVEDRDGVSYEQYF TGCAGCGTTGAAGATCGGGACGGGGTTTCCTACGAGCAGTACTTC
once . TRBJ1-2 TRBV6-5 CASSHPRGLYYGYTF TGTGCCAGCAGTCATCCCAGGGGCCTATACTATGGCTACACCTTC
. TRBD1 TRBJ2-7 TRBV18 CASSPGDRALF TGTGCCAGCTCACCTGGGGACAGGGCCCTCTTC